This entry lists 18 T cell receptor beta chains sequenced from one sample in a study of blood T cells in healthy people across ages. A sample-barcoded 5' primer and a J-beta primer mix were used in a second PCR of roughly 6 to 12 cycles. One entry per CDR3 protein, called by TCRdb with MiXCR from the 5' RACE reads. The sample holds roughly 1.6 million distinct CDR3 sequences, approximately 32% seen once. What was sequenced was blood. The receptors shown here come from a woman aged 30 to 39 in good health.

There are a few counts of this clonotype. The chain joins TRBV7-9 to TRBJ2-3, with a possible D match to TRBD1 (5 bases). The CDR3 loop spans 17 amino acids. Germline V gives CDR1 SEHNR, CDR2 FQNEAQ (reference sequence). Trimming took 4 bases from V and 2 from J, leaving 19 bases between them. In DNA form, the CDR3 reads TGTGCCAGCAGCTCCCTTGTGACAGTCATTACCACAGATACGCAGTATTTT. Its translation: CASSSLVTVITTDTQYF.

This clonotype was counted ten times or more. The chain is built from TRBV20-1 and TRBJ2-3; 11 positions match TRBD2. Germline assignment: CDR1 DFQATT and CDR2 SNEGSKA (reference sequence). Losses at the gene ends were 6 bases for V and 2 bases for J; bases not matched to a gene: 7. CDR3 length equals 15 residues. The CDR3 DNA reads TGCAGTGCGGAACTAGCGGGAGTCTTCACAGATACGCAGTATTTT. Amino acid sequence: CSAELAGVFTDTQYF.

The V gene is TRBV7-9, the J gene TRBJ2-4, with 8 positions matching TRBD2. This CDR3 is 15 amino acids long. V shed 0 bases, J shed 7 bases, and the junction held 5 bases outside the gene matches. Germline loops: CDR1 SEHNR, CDR2 FQNEAQ (reference sequence). The CDR3 sequence: CASSLARGDLNIQYF. DNA for the CDR3: TGTGCCAGCAGCTTAGCGCGGGGGGATTTGAACATTCAGTACTTC.

The chain joins TRBV7-2 to TRBJ1-1; 7 bases are shared with TRBD1. Germline-derived CDR1 and CDR2 are SGHTA and FQGNSA. The J segment lost 1 base and the V segment lost 2 bases, leaving 7 bases of the junction unmatched. The CDR3 has 16 amino acids. The CDR3 loop reads CASSLTRGRGNTEAFF. The CDR3 nucleotides are TGTGCCAGCAGCTTAACGAGGGGGCGGGGGAACACTGAAGCTTTCTTT.

This clonotype was observed a few times. The rearrangement uses TRBV6-5 and TRBJ2-3; 8 nucleotides agree with TRBD2. Germline CDR1 is MNHEY and CDR2 is SVGAGI. This CDR3 is 16 amino acids long. The junction had 5 bases not matched to a gene; V was cut back by 3 bases and J by 0 bases. CDR3 sequence: CASSYSSGRSTDTQYF. The CDR3 DNA reads TGTGCCAGCAGTTATTCCAGCGGGAGAAGCACAGATACGCAGTATTTT.

This chain connects TRBV5-1 to TRBJ2-7; 11 bases align to TRBD1. J was trimmed by 5 bases and V by 3 bases; bases with no gene match: 7. The CDR3 is 15 residues long. CDR1 is SGHRS and CDR2 is YFSETQ in the germline V gene. The CDR3 reads CASSSRTGGKNEQYF. In DNA form, the CDR3 reads TGCGCCAGCAGCTCGCGGACAGGGGGCAAGAACGAGCAGTACTTC.

This clonotype was observed a few times. The chain couples TRBV12-3 or TRBV12-4 to TRBJ1-1, with 8 bases aligning to TRBD1. The CDR3 contains 15 residues. V lost 5 bases to trimming and J lost 4 bases; unmatched junction nucleotides: 9. The CDR3 coding sequence is TGTGCCAGCAGTAAACAGGGGGGCCCCGGCACTGAAGCTTTCTTT. Amino acids: CASSKQGGPGTEAFF.

Concerning this clonotype itself: The junction and the germline gene differ at one end; a read error may be behind it. The chain combines TRBV13 with TRBJ2-1; 9 bases match TRBD2. CDR1 is PRHDT, CDR2 FYEKMQ, per germline (reference sequence). The CDR3 spans 16 residues. CDR3 coding DNA: TGTGCCAGCAGCCTGAATAGCGGGGGAACCTACAATGAGCAGTGCTTC. It encodes CASSLNSGGTYNEQCF.

The rearrangement links TRBV5-6 to TRBJ2-3, with D perhaps matching TRBD1 (5 bases). The CDR3 has 16 amino acids. Trimming shortened V by 3 bases and J by 0 bases, and 14 bases separated the two germline ends. CDR1 and CDR2 (germline): SGHDT, YYEEEE. In DNA form, the CDR3 reads TGTGCCAGCAGCTACCGGACATCCTGGAGCACAGATACGCAGTATTTT. This gives the protein CASSYRTSWSTDTQYF. Full variable domain (missing parts from reference TRBV5-6 and TRBJ2-3): DAGVTQSPTHLIKTRGQQVTLRCSPKSGHDTVSWYQQALGQGPQFIFQYYEEEERQRGNFPDRFSGHQFPNYSSELNVNALLLGDSALYLCASSYRTSWSTDTQYFGPGTRLTVL.

This clonotype was seen a handful of times. V usage is TRBV29-1 and J usage is TRBJ2-3; tentative D call: TRBD2 (5 bases). The V and J ends lost 4 bases and 5 bases respectively, with 13 bases between them. Germline V gives CDR1 SQVTM, CDR2 ANQGSEA. The CDR3 spans 13 residues. The CDR3 DNA is TGCAGCGTTGTGGAAGCGGAGGTAGATACGCAGTATTTT. Protein product: CSVVEAEVDTQYF.

This clonotype was observed at least ten times. The rearrangement joins TRBV7-8 to TRBJ2-1; no clear D gene. Germline CDR1 and CDR2: SGHVS and FQNEAQ. The CDR3 totals 16 residues. V was cut by 1 base and J by 5 bases, with 15 bases left in between. CDR3 in amino acids: CASSLGGQRYDNEQFF. In nucleotides, the CDR3 is TGTGCCAGCAGCTTAGGTGGCCAACGTTATGACAATGAGCAGTTCTTC.

The chain combines TRBV11-1 with TRBJ2-1; the match to TRBD2 covers 14 bases. V lost 1 base and J lost 6; bases outside the gene matches: 5. Germline CDR1 reads SGHAT; CDR2 reads FQDESV (reference sequence). The CDR3 totals 17 residues. The DNA for the CDR3 is TGTGCCAGCAGCTTAGGACTAGCGGGAGGGAAATCCAATGAGCAGTTCTTC. The encoded protein is CASSLGLAGGKSNEQFF.

The chain joins TRBV12-3 or TRBV12-4 to TRBJ2-1, with D maybe TRBD1 (5 bases). The V gene lost 2 bases and the J gene lost 8 bases, with 19 bases spanning the gap. The CDR3 length is 16 residues. CDR3 in DNA: TGTGCCAGCAGTTTATCGGTCAGGGTAAGCAGGTATGAGCAGTTCTTC. The encoded protein is CASSLSVRVSRYEQFF.

The chain links TRBV4-1 to TRBJ2-2, with D possibly being TRBD2 (6 bases). The CDR3 contains 14 residues. Trimming removed 6 bases at V and 3 bases at J, with 11 bases between. Germline CDR1 is MGHRA and CDR2 is YSYEKL. The CDR3 loop reads CASSRDSHTGELFF. The CDR3, as DNA: TGCGCCAGCAGTAGGGACTCACACACCGGGGAGCTGTTTTTT.

The chain recombines TRBV6-1 with TRBJ2-4, with 9 nucleotides matching TRBD1. This CDR3 is 20 amino acids long. Germline V CDR1 and CDR2: MNHNS, SASEGT. Unmatched junction bases numbered 18, after V lost 1 base and J lost 5 bases. CDR3 coding DNA: TGTGCCAGCAGTGAAGAGGACTGGTTTACCACAGGGGGCTTGGAAAACATTCAGTACTTC. Its translation: CASSEEDWFTTGGLENIQYF.

This chain connects TRBV27 to TRBJ2-7; no clear D. Germline V lookup: CDR1 MNHEY, CDR2 SMNVEV (reference sequence). The CDR3 has 15 residues. Between the trimmed V and J ends, which lost 4 bases and 2 bases, there was a span of 15 bases. The CDR3 bases are TGTGCCAGCAGTTCACTTGACGGAATTCCCTACGAGCAGTACTTC. Protein sequence: CASSSLDGIPYEQYF.

The V call is TRBV7-6, the J call TRBJ2-1; 9 bases align to TRBD2. Germline trimming cut 3 bases from V and 9 bases from J; bases unmatched to any gene: 12. Germline V gives CDR1 SGHVS, CDR2 FNYEAQ. The CDR3 sequence is 16 residues long. CDR3 in amino acids: CASSFKTSGLVGEQFF. In DNA form, the CDR3 reads TGTGCCAGCAGCTTCAAGACTAGCGGTCTAGTAGGTGAGCAGTTCTTC.

In this sample, this clonotype turned up a few times. The rearrangement uses TRBV6-1 and TRBJ2-3; D may be TRBD1 or TRBD2 (7 bases each). The CDR3 loop spans 15 amino acids. The V end lost 4 bases, the J end lost 3 bases, and 14 bases lay between the germline ends. From germline, CDR1 is MNHNS and CDR2 SASEGT. CDR3 nucleotides: TGTGCCAGCAGTGGGGAGGGGGCCGGGACAGATACGCAGTATTTT. It is translated as CASSGEGAGTDTQYF.